The 2 T cell receptor beta chains reported below all come from one sample, sequenced in a study of human T cells and chemical hapten exposure. Time point defined: patch test 3, about 24 weeks after DPC sensitization. The treatment here: therapeutic diphenylcyclopropenone sensitization with weekly scalp DPC. TCRdb ran MiXCR on the RACE reads and lists one entry per CDR3 protein. The sample consists of 80,000 to 100,000 distinct CDR3 sequences, roughly 10% of them appearing once. Sequenced here: whole blood, sampled in connection with sensitization to the hapten diphenylcyclopropenone (DPC). These TCRs come from a woman aged 45-65 years with alopecia areata. Some clones in this sample may be carry-over from other donors' samples.

Of note for this clonotype: Being one base from a much bigger clone, this may be a read error. V gene TRBV4-3 combines with J gene TRBJ1-6; tentative D call: TRBD1 (6 bases). CDR1 is LGHNA, CDR2 YSLEER, per germline. The CDR3 length is 14 residues. The CDR3 sequence is CASNQVPGERPLHF. CDR3 coding DNA: TGCGCCAGCAACCAAGTCCCAGGGGAGAGACCCCTCCACTTT.

This clonotype was observed a few times. This rearrangement joins TRBV20-1 to TRBJ2-5; 7 positions agree with TRBD2. CDR1 is DFQATT and CDR2 is SNEGSKA in the germline V gene (reference sequence). V lost 6 bases, J lost 5 bases, and 12 bases stayed unmatched. The CDR3 has 14 residues. The CDR3 DNA sequence: TGCAGTGCCCAAAAAGCGGGAAGGGTGGAGACCCAGTACTTC. This sequence encodes CSAQKAGRVETQYF.